This TCR beta chain was sequenced during a study of blood T cells in healthy people across ages. Study details: When template switching was applied, about one barcoded beta molecule was captured per two T cells.

The individuals who served as donors were healthy Caucasians living in Russia, aged roughly 6 to 90. Every sample gave at least 5 micrograms of total RNA when it was extracted. V was trimmed by 3 bases and J by 6 bases, leaving 5 bases between them. The CDR3 is 11 amino acids. A J-beta primer mix and a sample-barcoded 5' primer were used in a second PCR of about 7 to 12 cycles. TCRdb re-derived calls from the 5' RACE reads in MiXCR, one entry per CDR3 protein. The sample lists 1 million or so distinct CDR3 sequences, under 30% seen once, with approximately 0.71% in the top ten. Separately, the same data were catalogued under a study of T cells of mothers and their children. Per that paper: Similar effects of thymic selection on TCR recombination output were recorded in related and unrelated pairs.

The chain carries TRBV12-3 or TRBV12-4 and TRBJ1-2; D gene uncertain. Material for sequencing was blood. The TCR was taken from a girl aged 2 to 9 in good health. The CDR3 sequence is CASSFINGYTF. CDR3 nucleotides: TGTGCCAGCAGTTTTATAAATGGCTACACCTTC.